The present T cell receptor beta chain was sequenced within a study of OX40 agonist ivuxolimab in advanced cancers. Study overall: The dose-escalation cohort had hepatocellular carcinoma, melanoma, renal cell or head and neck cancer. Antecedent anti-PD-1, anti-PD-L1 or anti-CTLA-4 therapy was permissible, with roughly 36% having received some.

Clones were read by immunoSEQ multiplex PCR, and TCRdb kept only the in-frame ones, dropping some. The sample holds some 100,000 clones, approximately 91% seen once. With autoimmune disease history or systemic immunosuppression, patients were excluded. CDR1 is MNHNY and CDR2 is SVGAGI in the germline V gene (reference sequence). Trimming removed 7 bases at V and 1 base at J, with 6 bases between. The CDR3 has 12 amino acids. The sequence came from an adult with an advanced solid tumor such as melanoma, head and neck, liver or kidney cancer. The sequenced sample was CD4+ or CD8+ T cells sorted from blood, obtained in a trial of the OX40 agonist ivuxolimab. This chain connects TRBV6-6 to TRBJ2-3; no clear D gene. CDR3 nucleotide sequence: TGTGCCAGCACAGGAGGCACAGATACGCAGTATTTT. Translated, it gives CASTGGTDTQYF.